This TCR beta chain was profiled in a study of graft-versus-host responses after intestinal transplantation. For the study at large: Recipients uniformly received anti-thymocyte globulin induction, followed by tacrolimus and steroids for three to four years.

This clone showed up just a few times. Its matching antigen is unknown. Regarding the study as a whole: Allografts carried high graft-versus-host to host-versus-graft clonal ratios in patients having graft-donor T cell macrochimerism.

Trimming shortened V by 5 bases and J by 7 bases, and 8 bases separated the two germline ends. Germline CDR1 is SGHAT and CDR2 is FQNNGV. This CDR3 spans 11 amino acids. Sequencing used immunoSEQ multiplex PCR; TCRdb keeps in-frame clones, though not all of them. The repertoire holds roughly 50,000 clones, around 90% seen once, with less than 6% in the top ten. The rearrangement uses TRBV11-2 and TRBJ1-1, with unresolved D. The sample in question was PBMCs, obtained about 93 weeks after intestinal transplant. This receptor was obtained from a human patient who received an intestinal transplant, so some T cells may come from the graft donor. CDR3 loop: CASSIRHEAFF. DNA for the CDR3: TGTGCCAGCAGCATACGACATGAAGCTTTCTTT.